These 3 T cell receptor beta chains came from one sample sequenced in a study of metastatic and nonmetastatic thyroid tumors. TCRdb re-analyzed the PCR reads through MiXCR. This table holds around 6,400 clones, roughly a third found once. Patients had received no treatment of any kind before thyroid surgery. The specimen was tumor tissue. These receptors were obtained from a female donor with papillary thyroid cancer or a benign thyroid nodule (not recorded which). Some clones in this sample may be carry-over from other donors' samples.

By proportion, this clone is medium-sized. The CDR3 DNA reads TGCGCCAGCAGCGGGCAGACCTATTCCACAGATACGCAGTATTTT. Translation: CASSGQTYSTDTQYF. V gene TRBV5-1 combines with J gene TRBJ2-3; D not certain. The CDR3 runs 15 residues. The germline gives CDR1 SGHRS, CDR2 YFSETQ. V lost 4 bases and J 2 bases, leaving 14 bases between the germline ends.

This sequence joins TRBV30 and TRBJ2-3; D call uncertain. V gave up 2 bases and J gave up 2 bases, with 8 bases separating them. This CDR3 region has 13 residues. Germline V lookup: CDR1 GTSNPN, CDR2 SVGIG (reference sequence). CDR3 amino acids: CAWSILATDTQYF. The CDR3 DNA reads as TGTGCCTGGAGTATTCTTGCCACAGATACGCAGTATTTT. Complete variable domain (other parts from reference TRBV30 and TRBJ2-3): SQTIHQWPATLVQPVGSPLSLECTVEGTSNPNLYWYRQAAGRGLQLLFYSVGIGQISSEVPQNLSASRPQDRQFILSSKKLLLSDSGFYLCAWSILATDTQYFGPGTRLTVL.

This clone was seen a handful of times. J is TRBJ2-7 and V is TRBV6-1, with TRBD1 matching 11 bases. V gave up 1 base and J gave up 6 bases; unmatched junction bases: 5. The CDR3 contains 15 residues. Germline V gene sequence: CDR1 MNHNS, CDR2 SASEGT. DNA for the CDR3: TGTGCCAGCAGTGAAGAAAGGACAGGGGGCTCCGAGCAGTACTTC. As protein: CASSEERTGGSEQYF.